This T cell receptor (beta chain) is from a study of shared clonotypes between healthy human individuals. Study details: Three CD4 naive, three CD4 memory, two CD8 naive and one CD8 memory plate were used per donor.

This clone was counted a few times. Its matching antigen is unknown. Method: immunoSEQ multiplex PCR; TCRdb's copy keeps in-frame clones and lacks some. The sample carries about 2.3 million clones, 85% to 95% recorded once. Germline CDR1 and CDR2: SQVTM and ANQGSEA. Losses at the gene ends were 5 bases for V and 1 base for J; bases not matched to a gene: 7. The CDR3 length is 14 residues. Overall study findings and caveats: Naive CD4 clonotypes were shared across a handful of donors at about 5.2%.

Input material: naive CD4+ T cells from PBMCs. Subset noted: CD45RA+ positively selected. This sequence joins TRBV29-1 and TRBJ1-1; 7 nucleotides agree with TRBD1. This receptor was obtained from a man aged 18-30 years in good health. Some clones in this sample may be carry-over from other donors' samples. The CDR3 region has the DNA TGCAGCGTTCCTAAGACAGGGTGGAACACTGAAGCTTTCTTT. The encoded protein is CSVPKTGWNTEAFF.